A selection of T cell receptor beta chains follows, all from one sample in a study of cytomegalovirus exposure and HLA in healthy donors. Measured with immunoSEQ multiplex PCR; TCRdb has only the in-frame clones, and not every one. Found here are 150,000 or so clones, around two thirds of them singletons; the top ten hold more than 9%. The specimen was PBMCs. The receptors derive from a man in his thirties or forties in good health and CMV-seropositive. Both conserved end residues are part of each CDR3.

CDR3,V
CAWATGLSGANVLTF,TRBV30
CASSLEGGVSNYGYTF,TRBV5-1
CASSHLDSRSLGNEQFF,TRBV27
CASSSFGTNTGELFF,TRBV27
CASSPRAGPYEQYF,TRBV9
CASLLIAGRFDTQYF,TRBV7-2
CASSPRVGTEAFF,TRBV4-1
CASSPRLFANTGELFF,TRBV7-2
CASRSGYGLDSYEQYF,TRBV5-1
CASTRVRGTEAFF,TRBV19
CASSVGGLAGYNEQFF,TRBV9
CASSLTSGKHYNEQFF,TRBV7-3
CASSLGGNTEQYF,TRBV11-2
CARSRGTSYEQYF,TRBV30
CATLRTSTGPQHF,TRBV28
CASSYPGLGGYTF,TRBV11-2
CASHPPQGPISTDTQYF,TRBV28
CASSPAGGYRSGNTIYF,TRBV5-5
CASGLVTGLGWGWDRANYGYTF,TRBV12-5
CASSLAGTGSTYEQYF,TRBV5-1
CASSEAEGPEAFF,TRBV10-1
CASSQQGRTNEKLFF,TRBV27
CASSPSTALIQFNEQFF,TRBV18
CASSVRWEATGELFF,TRBV9
CASSRDRVSAEQPQHF,TRBV28
CASRRGLAGEGETQYF,TRBV2
CASSHPGLGTEAFF,TRBV27
CASSEVTYHGYTF,TRBV2
CASSFEGLAGVRHEQYF,TRBV28
CSSSRDPGEQYF,TRBV7-9
CASSSRRGRGEAEAFF,TRBV6-5
CASSSHGQKTQYF,TRBV27
CASSFLAGGGPGTDTQYF,TRBV5-1
CASSYRTSGTGPYNEQFF,TRBV11-3
CASIALGGTQPQHF,TRBV6-1
CASSLVEDRVWGETQYF,TRBV5-5
CASSYRSGNTEAFF,TRBV19
CASSPLTGLAEAFF,TRBV6-6
CASSRTSGTPYEQYF,TRBV7-9
CASSSTGLAGDREQYF,TRBV28
CATSVGQVLNTGELFF,TRBV28
CASIPKRLALNTGELFF,TRBV10-1
CASLGSGEQYF,TRBV5-1
CASRSGQGPLQYF,TRBV28
CASSQTDTQYF,TRBV5-4
CASSFLAGSTFNEQFF,TRBV28
CASSLGTGSGPEQYF,TRBV5-1
CASRNDRGGEKLFF,TRBV6-1
CASSWGQRYTGELFF,TRBV19
CAISESSGETEAFF,TRBV10-3
CASSLYQAYSNQPQHF,TRBV5-8
CASSPWDSSPEQYF,TRBV9
CASSQDAAPKDYTF,TRBV14
CASSLASLTETNYGYTF,TRBV7-9
CASSPSPNEQFF,TRBV11-2
CASSILGSGYGYTF,TRBV6-6
CASSRGLAGDTGELFF,TRBV4-1
CASSHQQGRAYEQYF,TRBV4-1
CASRSDRGGHEQYF,TRBV11-2
CASSYGGYEQYF,TRBV14